This T cell receptor (beta chain) was observed in a study of blood T cell repertoires in COVID-19. Study details: Samples taken during acute and convalescent COVID-19 were collected in the United States, Italy and Spain. PBMCs, B-cell-depleted T cells, or T cells were the source of the cDNA or gDNA that made up the material.

The germline CDR1 and CDR2 sequences are LGHDT and YNNKEL (reference sequence). V dropped 0 bases and J dropped 3 bases, with 14 bases sitting between them. The CDR3 is 16 residues long. In the original analysis: Nucleated cell number was recorded as an estimate derived from reference gene primer amplification. Using immunoSEQ multiplex PCR, the repertoire was profiled, and TCRdb retains in-frame clones only, with some absent. V and J calls and clone size are those listed in that table; D and trimming were worked out from the DNA. The table lists 100,000 to 110,000 clones, about 85% of them singletons.

This TCR was sampled from a middle-aged man with active or convalescent COVID-19. Sequencing input: peripheral blood. The chain has TRBV3-1 (or the pseudogene TRBV3-2) and TRBJ1-2; D unclear. CDR3 sequence: CASSQDLAGLHYGYTF. As DNA, the CDR3 is TGTGCCAGCAGCCAAGATTTGGCAGGTCTACACTATGGCTACACCTTC.